This entry lists 8 T cell receptor beta chains sequenced from one sample in a study of blood T cell repertoires in COVID-19. Produced via immunoSEQ multiplex PCR; TCRdb's table is partial and in-frame only. The table includes approximately 300,000 clones, 70% to 90% detected once. The specimen was PBMCs or T cells enriched from blood (not recorded which). The receptors were gathered from a woman aged 25-40 years who had recovered from COVID-19.

V is TRBV2 and J is TRBJ1-6; 10 nucleotides align to TRBD1. The CDR3 contains 15 residues. Germline trimming cut 2 bases from V and 9 bases from J; bases unmatched to any gene: 4. The germline V gene has CDR1 SNHLY and CDR2 FYNNEI. The CDR3: CASSERQGASSPLHF. The DNA of the CDR3 is TGTGCCAGCAGTGAACGACAGGGGGCAAGTTCACCCCTCCACTTT.

This chain joins TRBV3-1 (or the pseudogene TRBV3-2) and TRBJ2-7, with 9 bases identical to TRBD1. The CDR3 has 15 amino acids. Germline CDR1 LGHDT, CDR2 YNNKEL (reference sequence). J gave up 1 base and V 4 bases, and 5 bases lay outside the gene matches. The CDR3, as DNA: TGTGCCAGCAGCCTGCGGGGGACAGGGTCCTACGAGCAGTACTTC. Encoded protein: CASSLRGTGSYEQYF.

Comments on this clone: The DNA is omitted, as the CDR3 cannot be located on it reliably, and the CDR3 follows TCRdb's listing. V and J are TRBV21-1 and TRBJ2-7; no check of the table's D call, TRBD2, against the DNA was made. TRBV21-1 constitutes a pseudogene. The CDR3 extends over 15 residues, inclusive of both ends. The CDR3 protein is CASSVWGVGSYEQYF.

This chain connects TRBV15 to TRBJ1-2, with TRBD1 identical over 10 bases. CDR1 and CDR2 from the germline V gene are LNHNV and YYDKDF (reference sequence). V was pared by 2 bases and J by 5 bases, with 8 bases of the junction left unmatched. There are 16 residues in the CDR3. The CDR3 DNA sequence: TGTGCCACCAGCAGAAGGATTGGGACAGGGGTTTATGGCTACACCTTC. Amino acid sequence: CATSRRIGTGVYGYTF. Variable domain in full (rest from reference TRBV15 and TRBJ1-2): DAMVIQNPRYQVTQFGKPVTLSCSQTLNHNVMYWYQQKSSQAPKLLFHYYDKDFNNEADTPDNFQSRRPNTSFCFLDIRSPGLGDTAMYLCATSRRIGTGVYGYTFGSGTRLTVV.

The rearrangement links TRBV6-5 to TRBJ2-2, with 8 bases lining up with TRBD1. The junction had 10 bases not matched to a gene; V was cut back by 8 bases and J by 5 bases. Germline lookup yields CDR1 MNHEY and CDR2 SVGAGI. The CDR3 consists of 15 residues. The CDR3 loop reads CASGSRQGATGELFF. In nucleotides, the CDR3 is TGTGCCAGCGGGTCCAGGCAGGGGGCAACCGGGGAGCTGTTTTTT.

The chain is built from TRBV5-1 and TRBJ2-5; 9 positions match TRBD1. The V segment lost 4 bases and the J segment 4 bases; nucleotides outside the gene matches: 5. CDR3 length equals 14 residues. From germline, CDR1 is SGHRS and CDR2 YFSETQ. The CDR3 nucleotides are TGCGCCAGCAGCCTCGGGACAGGGATAGAGACCCAGTACTTC. This gives the protein CASSLGTGIETQYF.

The chain carries TRBV11-2 and TRBJ2-7; D is perhaps TRBD2 (5 bases). CDR3 size: 15 residues. V shed 2 bases and J shed 3 bases, with 14 bases lying between them. CDR1 is SGHAT, CDR2 FQNNGV, per germline. CDR3 sequence: CASSLNRDPSYEQYF. In DNA, the CDR3 is TGTGCCAGCAGCTTAAACCGGGATCCCAGCTACGAGCAGTACTTC.

The chain joins TRBV19 to TRBJ2-3; TRBD2 matches at 12 bases. The CDR3 runs to 16 residues. Trimming took 4 bases from V and 7 from J; bases not matched to a gene: 9. Germline CDR1 reads LNHDA; CDR2 reads SQIVND (reference sequence). CDR3 bases: TGTGCCAGTAGTACCCTAACTAGCGGGGGGCTTTATACGCAGTATTTT. It codes for CASSTLTSGGLYTQYF.